The 23 T cell receptor beta chains below were found in one sample sequenced in a study of molecular identifiers for immune sequencing clone quantification. TCRdb re-analysed the PCR reads in MiXCR, keeping a single row per CDR3 protein. The sample records a few hundred thousand distinct CDR3 sequences, about a quarter being singletons. Sequencing was performed on naive CD8+ T cells from blood, with Jurkat cell RNA spiked in. Subset indicated: FACS-sorted CD8+CD4-CCR7+CD45RA+ naive T cells. The receptor set was obtained from a human donor in good health. Some libraries in this study had Jurkat cell RNA spiked in.

The genes are TRBV4-1 and TRBJ2-3, with 10 positions matching TRBD2. CDR3 length: 16 residues. Germline lookup yields CDR1 MGHRA and CDR2 YSYEKL. V lost 0 bases, J lost 11 bases, and 11 bases stayed unmatched. CDR3 in amino acids: CASSQEGLAGAHGQYF. As DNA, the CDR3 is TGCGCCAGCAGCCAAGAGGGGCTAGCGGGGGCCCATGGGCAGTATTTT.

The chain couples TRBV10-2 to TRBJ1-5; D possibly corresponds to TRBD1 (5 bases). The V and J ends lost 0 bases and 2 bases respectively, with 11 bases between them. The CDR3 is made up of 16 amino acids. CDR1 and CDR2 from the germline V gene are WSHSY and SAAADI. The CDR3 DNA is TGCGCCAGCAGTGAGTCGGCCCGGGGGGGCAATCAGCCCCAGCATTTT. Translating gives CASSESARGGNQPQHF.

A word on this clonotype: This may arise from a read error, as a much more abundant clone is one base away. The chain combines TRBV2 with TRBJ2-3, with D perhaps TRBD1 or TRBD2 (5 bases each). From germline, CDR1 is SNHLY and CDR2 FYNNEI. The ends were cut back, 10 bases at V and 4 bases at J, with 21 bases in the middle. The length of the CDR3 is 15 residues. The CDR3 DNA sequence: TGTGCCAACCTGGAGAGGGGTCGGGGCGCAGATACGCAGTATTTT. It is translated as CANLERGRGADTQYF.

This clonotype was counted at least ten times. The V gene is TRBV7-9, the J gene TRBJ2-5; D is ambiguous. The CDR3 extends over 14 amino acids. V was shortened by 2 bases and J by 3 bases, with 10 bases between the two germline ends. CDR1 SEHNR and CDR2 FQNEAQ come from the germline V gene (reference sequence). The CDR3 coding sequence is TGTGCCAGCAGCTTACGGCCAGAAGAAGAGACCCAGTACTTC. Protein sequence: CASSLRPEEETQYF.

V usage is TRBV6-5 and J usage is TRBJ2-1; TRBD1 agrees at 7 bases. Looked up from germline, CDR1 is MNHEY and CDR2 is SVGAGI. The CDR3 length is 14 residues. With V trimmed by 6 bases and J by 7 bases, 9 bases remained unmatched. CDR3 DNA: TGTGCCAGCAGGGAGACAGGGTTTGAGAATGAGCAGTTCTTC. Its protein product is CASRETGFENEQFF.

As concerns this clonotype: A much larger clone differs from this one at a single base, so this may be a read error. This chain uses TRBV7-2 with TRBJ2-3; D assignment may be TRBD1 or TRBD2 (6 bases each). The germline CDR1 and CDR2 sequences are SGHTA and FQGNSA. This CDR3 has 16 residues. As DNA, the CDR3 is TGTGCCAGCAGCTTAGTATCGGGGGCGAGAACAGCTACGCAGTATTTT. Protein: CASSLVSGARTATQYF.

About this clonotype itself: Since a much larger clone is just one base distant, this may be a read error. Without the conserved terminal phenylalanine or tryptophan, this CDR3 likely stems from a read error. V and J are TRBV4-3 and TRBJ2-1; D is undetermined. The length of the CDR3 is 14 residues. Looked up from germline, CDR1 is LGHNA and CDR2 is YSLEER. Deletions cut 0 bases from V and 6 bases from J, with 9 bases between. The CDR3 is CASSQDRSPNEQFS. In nucleotides, the CDR3 is TGCGCCAGCAGCCAAGATCGGAGCCCCAATGAGCAGTTCTCC.

This clonotype has a count of ten or more. The genes are TRBV5-1 and TRBJ2-5; TRBD2 is a possible D gene (6 bases). In germline, CDR1 is SGHRS, CDR2 YFSETQ. The CDR3 runs to 14 residues. The V gene lost 5 bases and the J gene lost 2 bases, with 13 bases spanning the gap. The CDR3 protein is CASRPDGGQETQYF. CDR3 nucleotides: TGCGCCAGCAGACCCGATGGGGGGCAAGAGACCCAGTACTTC.

Of note for this clonotype: This may come from a read error, since a much larger clone is one base off. The chain employs TRBV20-1 and TRBJ2-3; 7 positions match TRBD2. After removal of 2 bases from V and 8 bases from J, the junction contained 13 bases not matched to a gene. CDR1 DFQATT and CDR2 SNEGSKA come from the germline V gene (reference sequence). CDR3 length: 15 residues. CDR3 DNA: TGCAGTGCTAGAAAAAGCGGGACGCTGTCAGGTACGCAGTATTTT. Translated, it gives CSARKSGTLSGTQYF.

This clonotype was seen only a few times. This sequence joins TRBV27 and TRBJ2-3, with 10 bases aligning to TRBD2. CDR1 is MNHEY, CDR2 SMNVEV, per germline (reference sequence). This CDR3 has 11 amino acids. J lost 14 bases, V lost 6 bases, and 5 bases had no gene match. CDR3 sequence reads: CASSSGRASYF. The CDR3 bases are TGTGCCAGCAGCAGCGGGAGGGCCTCGTATTTT.

Ten or more counts support this clonotype. The gene calls are TRBV19 and TRBJ1-2; 8 nucleotides agree with TRBD1. The germline V gene has CDR1 LNHDA and CDR2 SQIVND (reference sequence). This CDR3 has 14 residues. J lost 2 bases, V lost 6 bases, and 5 bases had no gene match. The DNA for the CDR3 is TGTGCCAGTAGCCTGCAGGGGGCCAACTATGGCTACACCTTC. Its translation: CASSLQGANYGYTF.

The rearrangement uses TRBV11-3 and TRBJ2-7, with D unresolved. The CDR3 runs 11 residues. Trimming took off 5 bases at V and 6 bases at J, with 8 bases between the two ends. Looked up from germline, CDR1 is SGHNT and CDR2 is YENEEA. The CDR3 DNA sequence: TGTGCCAGCAGCGGCGGCGCCGAGCAGTACTTC. This gives the protein CASSGGAEQYF.

V usage is TRBV7-9 and J usage is TRBJ2-7; D is undetermined. This CDR3 region has 12 residues. The V end lost 1 base, the J end lost 7 bases, and 8 bases lay between the germline ends. CDR1 is SEHNR, CDR2 FQNEAQ, per germline (reference sequence). The CDR3 DNA follows: TGTGCCAGCAGCTTAGGCTTTCCGGAGCAGTACTTC. It specifies CASSLGFPEQYF. The whole variable domain, remainder taken from reference TRBV7-9 and TRBJ2-7, is DTGVSQNPRHKITKRGQNVTFRCDPISEHNRLYWYRQTLGQGPEFLTYFQNEAQLEKSRLLSDRFSAERPKGSFSTLEIQRTEQGDSAMYLCASSLGFPEQYFGPGTRLTVT.

Notes on this clonotype: Being one base from a much bigger clone, this may be a read error. This CDR3 fails to terminate in the conserved phenylalanine or tryptophan, so it likely reflects a read error. The chain joins TRBV7-9 to TRBJ2-7, with D perhaps being TRBD1 or TRBD2 (5 bases each). CDR3 length: 13 amino acids. Trimming pared 1 base from V and 5 bases from J, leaving 9 bases between. CDR1 SEHNR and CDR2 FQNEAQ come from the germline V gene (reference sequence). The CDR3 nucleotides are TGTGCCAGCAGCTTAGGCCAGGGAGACGAGCAGTACTCC. This translates into CASSLGQGDEQYS.

This clonotype was recorded at least ten times. The chain is built from TRBV5-6 and TRBJ1-5; unclear D gene. V lost 3 bases and J 3 bases, leaving 10 bases between the germline ends. There are 14 residues in the CDR3. Germline V CDR1 and CDR2: SGHDT, YYEEEE. In DNA, the CDR3 is TGTGCCAGCAGCTCCTTCACCCACAATCAGCCCCAGCATTTT. As protein: CASSSFTHNQPQHF.

The chain carries TRBV20-1 and TRBJ2-7; perhaps TRBD2 as D (5 bases). V lost 5 bases to trimming and J lost 1 base, with 12 bases between them. Germline loops: CDR1 DFQATT, CDR2 SNEGSKA (reference sequence). The CDR3 consists of 13 residues. CDR3 nucleotide sequence: TGCAGTGCTCAGAGCGGCGGATCCTACGAGCAGTACTTC. It yields the protein CSAQSGGSYEQYF.

The sample holds many counts of this clonotype. The V gene is TRBV19, the J gene TRBJ1-1; D is possibly TRBD1 (5 bases). CDR3 length: 13 residues. V lost 5 bases and J lost 4, with 11 bases in between. The V gene's germline CDR1 is LNHDA and CDR2 SQIVND (reference sequence). The CDR3 here is CASSATGTTEAFF. DNA for the CDR3: TGTGCCAGTAGTGCCACCGGGACCACTGAAGCTTTCTTT.

The sample holds a few counts of this clonotype. This chain links TRBV20-1 with TRBJ2-3; TRBD2 agrees at 10 bases. The CDR3 is 17 amino acids. V gave up 5 bases and J gave up 0 bases; unmatched junction bases: 11. Germline CDR1 is DFQATT and CDR2 is SNEGSKA (reference sequence). The CDR3 region is CSARLAGVMVSTDTQYF. In nucleotides, the CDR3 is TGCAGTGCTCGCCTAGCGGGAGTGATGGTTAGCACAGATACGCAGTATTTT.

Details on this clonotype: This may be a read error, as it is one base from a much larger clone. The chain carries TRBV29-1 and TRBJ1-1, with a tentative D call TRBD1 (5 bases). Trimming removed 8 bases at V and 7 bases at J, with 20 bases between. The V gene's germline CDR1 is SQVTM and CDR2 ANQGSEA. The CDR3 totals 13 residues. The CDR3 protein is CSIDHPLTVEAFF. The CDR3 nucleotides are TGCAGCATCGATCACCCCCTGACAGTTGAAGCTTTCTTT. Variable domain in full (rest from reference TRBV29-1 and TRBJ1-1): SAVISQKPSRDICQRGTSLTIQCQVDSQVTMMFWYRQQPGQSLTLIATANQGSEATYESGFVIDKFPISRPNLTFSTLTVSNMSPEDSSIYLCSIDHPLTVEAFFGQGTRLTVV.

The chain links TRBV12-5 to TRBJ1-5, with 7 bases that match TRBD1. V shed 0 bases, J shed 7 bases, and the junction held 3 bases outside the gene matches. This CDR3 has 14 residues. Germline V gives CDR1 LGHNT, CDR2 FRNRAP. The CDR3 loop is CASGLVQGIQPQHF. The CDR3 coding sequence is TGTGCTAGTGGTTTGGTACAGGGGATACAGCCCCAGCATTTT.

This clonotype has a count of ten or more. The rearrangement uses TRBV6-5 and TRBJ2-7; 10 bases fit TRBD1. Trimming removed 4 bases from V and 5 bases from J; junction bases left unmatched: 5. This CDR3 has 14 amino acids. Germline assignment: CDR1 MNHEY and CDR2 SVGAGI. CDR3 nucleotide sequence: TGTGCCAGCAGTTGGACAGGGGGAGGAAACGAGCAGTACTTC. Translating it yields CASSWTGGGNEQYF.

This clonotype was detected ten times or more. The genes are TRBV4-1 and TRBJ2-7; D gene uncertain. This CDR3 region has 13 residues. From germline, CDR1 is MGHRA and CDR2 YSYEKL. The V gene lost 1 base and the J gene lost 3 bases, with 7 bases spanning the gap. The CDR3 DNA reads TGCGCCAGCAGCCAAGGGAGAAACTACGAGCAGTACTTC. Translating it yields CASSQGRNYEQYF.

The chain is built from TRBV7-2 and TRBJ2-7; 9 bases map to TRBD1. Germline V gene data show CDR1 as SGHTA and CDR2 as FQGNSA. The CDR3 totals 13 residues. V shed 7 bases and J 4 bases; nucleotides not matched to a gene: 5. CDR3 amino acids: CASNSTGGYEQYF. The CDR3 DNA sequence: TGTGCCAGCAACTCGACAGGGGGGTACGAGCAGTACTTC.